The 3 T cell receptor beta chains given below trace back to one sample, sequenced in a study of blood T cell repertoires in COVID-19. Repertoires were generated with immunoSEQ multiplex PCR, while TCRdb's copy carries only in-frame clones and drops some. Of about 140,000 clones listed, around 82% were seen once; the top ten hold less than 9.5%. Sequenced: peripheral blood. All receptors derive from a human donor in a cohort sampled during active COVID-19.

Note on this clone: A much larger clonotype is one base distant, so this may be a read error. The V gene is TRBV11-3, the J gene TRBJ2-7; 9 nucleotides align to TRBD1. Germline assignment: CDR1 SGHNT and CDR2 YENEEA. Unmatched junction bases numbered 5, after V lost 5 bases and J lost 0 bases. The CDR3 length is 15 residues. The CDR3 loop is CASSPRTGASYEQYF. CDR3 DNA sequence: TGTGCCAGCAGCCCCAGGACAGGGGCCTCCTACGAGCAGTACTTC.

V usage is TRBV5-6 and J usage is TRBJ1-4, with no clear D. The length of the CDR3 is 17 residues. Germline V gene sequence: CDR1 SGHDT, CDR2 YYEEEE. The germline V and J ends were trimmed by 1 base and 4 bases, with 17 bases remaining between them. The DNA of the CDR3 is TGTGCCAGCAGCTTGTTTGAGAGACCACTAAGTAATGAAAAACTGTTTTTT. Its translation is CASSLFERPLSNEKLFF.

The CDR3 reads CASRTGPGELFF. The CDR3 DNA sequence: TGTGCCAGCCGGACAGGGCCCGGGGAGCTGTTTTTT. The J gene is TRBJ2-2, the V gene TRBV2; 8 positions agree with TRBD1. This CDR3 region has 12 residues. The V segment lost 8 bases and the J segment 6 bases; nucleotides outside the gene matches: 2. The germline CDR1 and CDR2 sequences are SNHLY and FYNNEI.